This TCR beta chain is drawn from a study of blood T cell repertoires in COVID-19. Whole-study context: From T cells, B-cell-depleted T cells, or PBMCs came the material, which was cDNA or gDNA.

The V end lost 5 bases, the J end lost 4 bases, and 9 bases lay between the germline ends. The CDR3 covers 13 residues. As processed by the authors: It was from reference gene primer amplification that nucleated cell counts were estimated. TCRdb's copy holds only in-frame clones and misses some; the assay was immunoSEQ multiplex PCR. Clone size and V and J calls were adopted from that table, with D and trimming inferred from the DNA. The repertoire holds over 85,000 clones, with around four fifths as singletons. This sequence joins TRBV12-3 or TRBV12-4 and TRBJ1-5, with D perhaps matching TRBD1 (5 bases). The sequenced material came from peripheral blood. The clonotype comes from a man aged 50 to 60 with acute or convalescent COVID-19. This CDR3 is CASSIQENQPQHF. In DNA, the CDR3 is TGTGCCAGCAGTATACAGGAGAATCAGCCCCAGCATTTT.